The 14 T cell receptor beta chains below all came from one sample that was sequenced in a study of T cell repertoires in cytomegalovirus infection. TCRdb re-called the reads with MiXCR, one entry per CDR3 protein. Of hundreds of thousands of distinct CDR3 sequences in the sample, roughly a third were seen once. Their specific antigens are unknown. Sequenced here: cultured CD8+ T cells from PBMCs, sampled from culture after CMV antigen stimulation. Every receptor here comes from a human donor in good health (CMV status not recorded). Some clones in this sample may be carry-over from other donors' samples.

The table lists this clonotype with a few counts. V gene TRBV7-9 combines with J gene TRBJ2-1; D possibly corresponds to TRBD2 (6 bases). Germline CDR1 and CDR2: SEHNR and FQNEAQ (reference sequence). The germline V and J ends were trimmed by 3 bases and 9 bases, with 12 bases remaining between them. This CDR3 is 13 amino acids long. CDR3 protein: CASSFKGLPEQFF. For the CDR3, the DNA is TGTGCCAGCAGCTTTAAGGGACTCCCTGAGCAGTTCTTC.

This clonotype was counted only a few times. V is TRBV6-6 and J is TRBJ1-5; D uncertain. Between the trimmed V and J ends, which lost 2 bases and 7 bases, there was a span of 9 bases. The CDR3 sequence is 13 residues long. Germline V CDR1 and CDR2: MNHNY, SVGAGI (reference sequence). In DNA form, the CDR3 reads TGTGCCAGCAGTTACGTCGGTGGACAGCCCCAGCATTTT. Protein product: CASSYVGGQPQHF.

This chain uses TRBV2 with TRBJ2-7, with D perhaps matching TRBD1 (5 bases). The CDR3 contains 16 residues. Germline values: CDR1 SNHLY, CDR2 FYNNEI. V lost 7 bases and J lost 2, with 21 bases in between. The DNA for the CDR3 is TGTGCCAGCATCGCCCGAGCCGTTGACAGTCCCTACGAGCAGTACTTC. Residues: CASIARAVDSPYEQYF. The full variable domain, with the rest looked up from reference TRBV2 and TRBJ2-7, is EPEVTQTPSHQVTQMGQEVILRCVPISNHLYFYWYRQILGQKVEFLVSFYNNEISEKSEIFDDQFSVERPDGSNFTLKIRSTKLEDSAMYFCASIARAVDSPYEQYFGPGTRLTVT.

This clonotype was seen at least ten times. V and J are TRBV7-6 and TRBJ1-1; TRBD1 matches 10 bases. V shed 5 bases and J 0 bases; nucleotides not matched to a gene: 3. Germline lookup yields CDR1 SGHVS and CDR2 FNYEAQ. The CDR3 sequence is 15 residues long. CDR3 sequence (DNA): TGTGCCAGCAGCCGGACAGGGGGAGTGAACACTGAAGCTTTCTTT. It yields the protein CASSRTGGVNTEAFF.

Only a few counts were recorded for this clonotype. The CDR3 region has the DNA TGTGCCAGCAGTGTTCAGGGGGCTCGTCAAGAGACCCAGTACTTC. Amino acids: CASSVQGARQETQYF. The rearrangement links TRBV27 to TRBJ2-5; 8 bases line up with TRBD1. Unmatched junction bases numbered 7, after V lost 5 bases and J lost 2 bases. This CDR3 has 15 amino acids. Germline V lookup: CDR1 MNHEY, CDR2 SMNVEV (reference sequence).

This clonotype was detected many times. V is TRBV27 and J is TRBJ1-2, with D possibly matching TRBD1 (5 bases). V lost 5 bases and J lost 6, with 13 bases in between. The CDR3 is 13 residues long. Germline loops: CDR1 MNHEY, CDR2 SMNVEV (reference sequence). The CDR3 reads CASSTDSVNGYTF. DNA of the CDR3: TGTGCCAGCAGTACAGACAGTGTTAATGGCTACACCTTC.

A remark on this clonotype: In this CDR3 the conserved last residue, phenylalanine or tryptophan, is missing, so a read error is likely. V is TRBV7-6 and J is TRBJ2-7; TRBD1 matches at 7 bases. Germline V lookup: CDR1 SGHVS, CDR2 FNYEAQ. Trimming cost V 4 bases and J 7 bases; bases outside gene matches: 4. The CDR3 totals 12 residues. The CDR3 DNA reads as TGTGCCAGCAGCTCTCGGACAGGAGAGCAGTACTCC. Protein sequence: CASSSRTGEQYS.

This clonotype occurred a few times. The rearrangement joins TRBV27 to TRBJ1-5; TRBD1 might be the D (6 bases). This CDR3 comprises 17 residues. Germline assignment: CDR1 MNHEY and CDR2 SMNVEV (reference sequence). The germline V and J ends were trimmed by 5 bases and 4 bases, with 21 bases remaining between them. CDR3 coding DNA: TGTGCCAGCAGTACCGAGGGGGTCGACGTTTCAAATCAGCCCCAGCATTTT. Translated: CASSTEGVDVSNQPQHF.

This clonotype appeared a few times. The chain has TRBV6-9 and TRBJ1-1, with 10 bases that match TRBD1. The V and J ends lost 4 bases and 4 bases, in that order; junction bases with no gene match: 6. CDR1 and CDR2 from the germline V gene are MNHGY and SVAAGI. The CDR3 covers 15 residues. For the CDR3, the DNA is TGTGCCAGCAGTTTGACAGGGGGCGAGGTCACTGAAGCTTTCTTT. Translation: CASSLTGGEVTEAFF.

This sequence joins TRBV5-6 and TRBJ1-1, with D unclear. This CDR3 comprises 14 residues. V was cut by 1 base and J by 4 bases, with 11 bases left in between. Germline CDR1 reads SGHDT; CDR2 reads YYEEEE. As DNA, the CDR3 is TGTGCCAGCAGCTTGAGCCTTTATATCACTGAAGCTTTCTTT. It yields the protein CASSLSLYITEAFF.

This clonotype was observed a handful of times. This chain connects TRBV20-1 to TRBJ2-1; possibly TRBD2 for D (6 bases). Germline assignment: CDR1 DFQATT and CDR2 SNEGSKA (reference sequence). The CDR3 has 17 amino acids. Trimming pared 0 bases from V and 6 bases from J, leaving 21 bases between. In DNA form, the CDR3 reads TGCAGTGCTAGAGATGGATTGGGGCTAGCGCCATCCAATGAGCAGTTCTTC. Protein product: CSARDGLGLAPSNEQFF.

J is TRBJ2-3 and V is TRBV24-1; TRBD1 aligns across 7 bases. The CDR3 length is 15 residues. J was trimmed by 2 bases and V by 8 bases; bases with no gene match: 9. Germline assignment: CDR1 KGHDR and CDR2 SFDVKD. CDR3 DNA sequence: TGTGCCACCAACCCCCGGGACAGACCCACAGATACGCAGTATTTT. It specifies CATNPRDRPTDTQYF.

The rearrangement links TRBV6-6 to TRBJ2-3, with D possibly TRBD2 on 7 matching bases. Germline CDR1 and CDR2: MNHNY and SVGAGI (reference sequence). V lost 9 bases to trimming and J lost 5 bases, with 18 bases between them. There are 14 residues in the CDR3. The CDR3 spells CASLSPGGGDTQYF. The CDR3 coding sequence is TGTGCCAGTTTGAGCCCGGGGGGCGGAGATACGCAGTATTTT.

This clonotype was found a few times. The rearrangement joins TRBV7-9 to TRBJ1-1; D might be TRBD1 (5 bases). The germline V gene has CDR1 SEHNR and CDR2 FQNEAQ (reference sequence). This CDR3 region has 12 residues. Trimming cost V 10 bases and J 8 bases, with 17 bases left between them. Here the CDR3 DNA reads TGTGCCATGCACGCGGGGACGGAGGAAGCTTTCTTT. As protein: CAMHAGTEEAFF.